This T cell receptor (beta chain) is drawn from a study of control samples from healthy donors and cancer patients. Clones were sequenced by immunoSEQ multiplex PCR, and TCRdb holds only the in-frame ones, with some missing. Among some 87,000 clones, 84% were seen once, and the ten largest hold about 9.9%. The CDR3 spans 14 residues. Looked up from germline, CDR1 is SGHAT and CDR2 is FQNNGV. Trimming removed 2 bases from V and 10 bases from J; junction bases left unmatched: 4. The chain employs TRBV11-2 and TRBJ1-6, with 8 bases aligning to TRBD1. Sequences were obtained from PBMCs. The receptor was derived from a man in his 60s with head and neck cancer. The CDR3 reads CASSLPTGGSPLHF. The CDR3 DNA reads TGTGCCAGCAGCTTACCTACAGGGGGGTCACCCCTCCACTTT.